Listed below are T cell receptor beta chains from one sample, sequenced in a study of blood T cell repertoires in COVID-19. Method: immunoSEQ multiplex PCR; TCRdb's copy keeps in-frame clones and lacks some. The data contain 89,000 or so clones, more than 70% of them singletons. The sequenced sample consisted of peripheral blood. The receptor source for this set is a man in his fifties with active COVID-19. The CDR3 runs from the conserved cysteine through the conserved F or W. Fields, in order: J gene, clone size, D gene, V gene, CDR3 DNA, CDR3 protein. D genes are given only for firm matches. Clone sizes are given selectively: once, few, many, or a class where the clone is expanded.

TRBJ2-2 | - | - | TRBV2 | TGTGCCAGCAGTGTCGGGAACACCGGGGAGCTGTTTTTT | CASSVGNTGELFF
TRBJ2-1 | once | TRBD2 | TRBV5-4 | TGTGCCAGCAGCGACCGGGGGGGGGCGTTTCGTGAGCAGTTCTTC | CASSDRGGAFREQFF
TRBJ2-7 | few | TRBD2 | TRBV29-1 | TGCAGCGTTGGAGCTAGCGGGGATTCAGCCGAGCAGTACTTC | CSVGASGDSAEQYF
TRBJ1-6 | few | TRBD1 | TRBV4-1 | TGCGCCAGCAGCCGTGGGACAGTCGATTCACCCCTCCACTTT | CASSRGTVDSPLHF
TRBJ1-1 | - | - | TRBV7-9 | TGTGCCAGCAGCTTACAGTTCACTGAAGCTTTCTTT | CASSLQFTEAFF
TRBJ1-2 | - | TRBD1 | TRBV27 | TGTGCCAGCAGTTTCGGACAGGGCTTTAACTATGGCTACACCTTC | CASSFGQGFNYGYTF
TRBJ1-4 | - | TRBD1 | TRBV18 | TGTGCCAGCTCACCACAGACAGGGGGGAATTCTAATGAAAAACTGTTTTTT | CASSPQTGGNSNEKLFF
TRBJ2-5 | - | - | TRBV28 | TGTGCCAGCAGTCGGGTAGGCCAAGAGACCCAGTACTTC | CASSRVGQETQYF
TRBJ2-2 | - | - | TRBV28 | TGTGCCAGCAGGTTCAGGGTGAAAAGACACGGGGAGCTGTTTTTT | CASRFRVKRHGELFF
TRBJ2-1 | - | TRBD1 | TRBV5-6 | TGTGCCAGCAGCTCGATTGACAGGGGAGAAAATGAGCAGTTCTTC | CASSSIDRGENEQFF
TRBJ2-1 | - | - | TRBV6-5 | TGTGCCAGCAAAGGTCGCGGGATCTCCTACAATGAGCAGTTCTTC | CASKGRGISYNEQFF
TRBJ2-3 | - | - | TRBV24-1 | TGTGCCACCTACCGGGGTTCTACGCAGTATTTT | CATYRGSTQYF
TRBJ2-7 | - | - | TRBV5-1 | TGCGCCAGCAGCCAAGGGGCGGGGTCCGGCTGGGGCACTTACGAGCAGTACTTC | CASSQGAGSGWGTYEQYF
TRBJ2-7 | - | TRBD2 | TRBV18 | TGTGCCAGCTCACCACCTGGGACTAGCGGGAGTATCGACGAGCAGTACTTC | CASSPPGTSGSIDEQYF
TRBJ2-3 | few | - | TRBV5-6 | TGTGCCAGCAGCCGGGGTAGTCGCACAGATACGCAGTATTTT | CASSRGSRTDTQYF
TRBJ2-1 | - | - | TRBV7-2 | TGTGCCAGCAGCTCTAGGTCCTACAATGAGCAGTTCTTC | CASSSRSYNEQFF
TRBJ1-6 | - | - | TRBV6-5 | TGTGCCAGCAGTCGGGGGGCAGCCGATAATTCACCCCTCCACTTT | CASSRGAADNSPLHF
TRBJ1-6 | - | - | TRBV2 | TGTGCCGGATCCCAGGGTTCGAGCTCCTATAATTCACCCCTCCACTTT | CAGSQGSSSYNSPLHF
TRBJ1-1 | - | - | TRBV5-4 | TGTGCCAGCAGAACAGGGAGTATGAACACTGAAGCTTTCTTT | CASRTGSMNTEAFF
TRBJ2-7 | - | - | TRBV7-2 | TGTGCCAGCAGCTTAGACAGGAAGTTCTACGAGCAGTACTTC | CASSLDRKFYEQYF
TRBJ2-1 | - | - | TRBV3-1/TRBV3-2 | TGTGCCAGCAGTTCGACTGGGAGCTCCTACAATGAGCAGTTCTTC | CASSSTGSSYNEQFF
TRBJ2-3 | - | - | TRBV6-5 | TGTGCCAGCAAGGACAGTAAAAGTTTTCGTACGCAGTATTTT | CASKDSKSFRTQYF
TRBJ2-2 | - | - | TRBV9 | TGTGCCAGCAGCGTAGAGGAGTACCGCTACGGCGGGGAGCTGTTTTTT | CASSVEEYRYGGELFF
TRBJ1-1 | - | TRBD1 | TRBV7-2 | TGTGCCAGCAGCCCAGACAGGGTCACTGAAGCTTTCTTT | CASSPDRVTEAFF
TRBJ1-1 | - | - | TRBV28 | TGTGCCAGCGGGGCGTTTCAGAGAGGAGCTTTCTTT | CASGAFQRGAFF
TRBJ2-3 | - | - | TRBV5-6 | TGTGCCAGCTTACGTGGGCCGCAAGATACGCAGTATTTT | CASLRGPQDTQYF
TRBJ2-7 | - | TRBD1 | TRBV27 | TGTGCCAGCAAAACCGGGACAGGGACCTACGAGCAGTACTTC | CASKTGTGTYEQYF
TRBJ2-1 | - | - | TRBV5-1 | TGCGCCAGCAAGTTGGGACTTGCCTCCAATGAGCAGTTCTTC | CASKLGLASNEQFF
TRBJ1-2 | - | - | TRBV29-1 | TGCAGCGTTGACAGGGGCCGAGGCTATGGCTACACCTTC | CSVDRGRGYGYTF
TRBJ1-2 | medium-sized | TRBD1 | TRBV24-1 | TGTGCCACCAGTGATATAGACCCGACAGGGGAGGACTATGGCTACACCTTC | CATSDIDPTGEDYGYTF
TRBJ1-5 | - | - | TRBV6-2/TRBV6-3 | TGTGCCAGCAGCCCTTACCTAGGGGGCAATCAGCCCCAGCATTTT | CASSPYLGGNQPQHF
TRBJ2-7 | few | - | TRBV29-1 | TGCAGCGTGACACCGACAGGGAGGACCTACGAGCAGTACTTC | CSVTPTGRTYEQYF
TRBJ1-1 | - | TRBD1 | TRBV9 | TGTGCCAGCAGCGTAGGAACAGGGGGCATGGTGGACACTGAAGCTTTCTTT | CASSVGTGGMVDTEAFF
TRBJ2-3 | - | - | TRBV7-2 | TGTGCCAGCAGCTTCTTACATAGCTCCGATACGCAGTATTTT | CASSFLHSSDTQYF
TRBJ2-2 | - | - | TRBV29-1 | TGCAGCGTTGGCCTCCATGAGCGAAGGGGCAACACCGGGGAGCTGTTTTTT | CSVGLHERRGNTGELFF
TRBJ1-1 | - | - | TRBV10-3 | TGTGCCACCACGTCCGCGGGGAATACAAACACTGAAGCTTTCTTT | CATTSAGNTNTEAFF
TRBJ2-1 | - | TRBD2 | TRBV10-3 | TGTGCCATCAGGAGCGGCCTAGCGGGAGGCTACAATGAGCAGTTCTTC | CAIRSGLAGGYNEQFF
TRBJ2-1 | - | TRBD1 | TRBV7-3 | TGTGCCAGCAGCCCGGACAGGGGCTCCTACAATGAGCAGTTCTTC | CASSPDRGSYNEQFF
TRBJ2-7 | once | TRBD2 | TRBV27 | TGTGCCAGCGGAAGGCTAGCGGGAGTCTACGAGCAGTACTTC | CASGRLAGVYEQYF
TRBJ2-3 | - | - | TRBV18 | TGTGCCAGCCGAAGAGGGGGGGGAAGCACAGATACGCAGTATTTT | CASRRGGGSTDTQYF
TRBJ2-3 | - | TRBD1 | TRBV5-6 | TGTGCCAGCAGCGCAGGGACAGCTAGATCTAGCACAGATACGCAGTATTTT | CASSAGTARSSTDTQYF
TRBJ1-1 | - | - | TRBV2 | TGTGCCAGCAGTGACTGGTCGGGATCAAACACTGAAGCTTTCTTT | CASSDWSGSNTEAFF
TRBJ2-1 | - | TRBD2 | TRBV19 | TGTGCCAGTAGTTTGGGCGGGGGGCTTTACAATGAGCAGTTCTTC | CASSLGGGLYNEQFF
TRBJ1-6 | - | - | TRBV30 | TGTGCCTGGAGTGGCAGGGTCGCCTATAATTCACCCCTCCACTTT | CAWSGRVAYNSPLHF
TRBJ2-6 | - | - | TRBV24-1 | TGTGCCACCAGTGATTCAGGGTCTGGGGCCAACGTCCTGACTTTC | CATSDSGSGANVLTF
TRBJ2-7 | - | - | TRBV18 | TGTGCCAGCTCACCACCGACAGCGACCTACGAGCAGTACTTC | CASSPPTATYEQYF
TRBJ2-1 | - | - | TRBV27 | TGTGCCAGCAGTTCACCGGGACTCGACCCGGGCAATGAGCAGTTCTTC | CASSSPGLDPGNEQFF